The clone carrying this T cell receptor (beta chain) was observed a handful of times. The data were obtained in a study of T-cell memory formation after mild COVID-19. TCRdb reprocessed the 5' RACE reads with MiXCR, giving one entry per CDR3 protein. The sample has tens of thousands of distinct CDR3 sequences, about 13% seen once. In germline, CDR1 is LGHNA, CDR2 YNFKEQ. With 0 bases clipped from V and 6 bases from J, the junction kept 9 bases outside the gene matches. The CDR3 has 16 residues. The chain joins TRBV4-2 to TRBJ2-7; the match to TRBD1 covers 9 bases. The receptor was derived from an adult woman who had mild COVID-19 (a few samples of this study predate the infection). Cell type and time point are not known. The material sequenced was PBMCs or a T cell subset sorted from them (not recorded which). CDR3 region: CASSQEVGDRVGEQYF. For the CDR3, the DNA is TGTGCCAGCAGCCAAGAAGTCGGGGACAGGGTAGGCGAGCAGTACTTC.